The text below deals with one TCR beta chain. The antigen is undetermined. The data were obtained in a study of OX40 agonist ivuxolimab in advanced cancers. Study-wide context: Patients receiving dose escalation had hepatocellular carcinoma, melanoma, renal cell or head and neck cancer.

Germline-derived CDR1 and CDR2 are SEHNR and FQNEAQ (reference sequence). The CDR3 spans 16 residues. With V trimmed by 3 bases and J by 2 bases, 6 bases remained unmatched. Study findings and constraints: Low normalized clonal expansion also occurred in some nonresponding patients. Expanded clones tended on average to be more numerous among CD8+ T cells than CD4+.

Autoimmune disease history or systemic immunosuppression led to patient exclusion. Sequenced by immunoSEQ multiplex PCR; TCRdb stores in-frame clones only, minus some. This sample carries more than 40,000 clones, approximately 83% of them seen once, and the ten largest clones take about 1.8%. This rearrangement joins TRBV7-9 to TRBJ2-3, with 9 positions matching TRBD2. The source of this sequence is an adult with an advanced solid tumor such as melanoma, head and neck, liver or kidney cancer. The source was CD4+ or CD8+ T cells sorted from blood, collected in a trial of the OX40 agonist ivuxolimab. The CDR3 coding sequence is TGTGCCAGCAGCTTGAGTAGCGGGGGCGTCACAGATACGCAGTATTTT. Its protein is CASSLSSGGVTDTQYF.